This T cell receptor beta chain was captured in a study of blood T cell repertoires in COVID-19. Looking at the study overall: Nucleic acid was either cDNA or gDNA, and it came from T cells, B-cell-depleted T cells, or PBMCs.

Here immunoSEQ multiplex PCR was the method, and the copy in TCRdb shows in-frame clones only, minus some. The sample has some 320,000 clones; approximately 91% are singletons. J lost 4 bases, V lost 1 base, and 3 bases had no gene match. The CDR3 consists of 15 residues. CDR1 and CDR2 (germline): SEHNR, FQNEAQ (reference sequence). The clonotype comes from a man between 60 and 75 years old who had recovered from COVID-19. The chain recombines TRBV7-9 with TRBJ2-3; 9 positions agree with TRBD1. Sequenced: PBMCs or T cells enriched from blood (not recorded which). The CDR3 sequence: CASSLGGQGADTQYF. CDR3 sequence (DNA): TGTGCCAGCAGCTTAGGGGGACAGGGCGCAGATACGCAGTATTTT.